This T cell receptor beta chain appears in the sequencing data of a study of blood T cell repertoires in COVID-19 (dated by TCRdb to 2018 to 2020). About the investigation overall: Samples from collaborators originated in the United States, Italy and Spain and spanned both the acute and convalescent phases of COVID-19. The material from the prospective study consisted of cDNA or gDNA derived from T cells, B-cell-depleted T cells, or PBMCs. Subjects who had been exposed to COVID-19, were actively infected with it, or had recovered from it provided the deeply sampled blood TCRbeta repertoires that made up the dataset. The repertoires were released in a freely available public database meant as a resource for research on the immune response to SARS-CoV-2. Samples were obtained from the ongoing ImmuneRACE study (first 160 participants) and from about 1,300 subjects provided by 6 global collaborators. Sample metadata almost always included a de-identified subject ID, COVID-19 status, age in years and sex. HLA class I and class II types, where available, came from metadata supplied by the sample provider rather than from assay-based typing. Overall study outcomes, separate from this receptor: The quantity of clinical and demographic metadata differed by source and by participant and was supplied without curation.

One collaborating source in Seattle enrolled patients while the patients were actively infected and followed the patients over time throughout the course of disease. Collaborating institutions collected whole blood in K2EDTA tubes following their own protocols. Collaborator samples were shipped for TCRbeta analysis as frozen whole blood, isolated PBMCs, or DNA extracted from either sample type. TCRbeta CDR3 regions were amplified from genomic DNA by means of the immunoSEQ Assay, a bias-controlled multiplex PCR. Per the source publication's procedure: Nucleated cell counts per sample were estimated from amplification of reference gene primers within the assay. To quantify the absolute abundance of each unique TCRbeta CDR3 rearrangement, sequence reads were collapsed and filtered. For each sample, productive Simpson clonality was calculated by taking the square root of Simpson's diversity index across productive rearrangements. TCRdb retrieved this table from immuneACCESS and kept in-frame rearrangements only. Not all clones are present; in checked studies, unresolved V genes account for under half, and no reason is known for the remainder. V, J and clone size are taken as reported in that table, and D and trimming were inferred from the DNA itself. This sample gives more than 150,000 clones in total; 81% of them show up just once. The ten largest make up around 12% of the sample.

Taken from cysteine to phenylalanine, the CDR3 has 16 residues. Just the 48-base CDR3 DNA is kept, in frame starting at base 1. V gives up 2 bases and J gives up 0 bases, and the segment between their germline ends measures 11 bases. CDR1 and CDR2, looked up from the germline V gene, are MDHEN and SYDVKM. A remark on this clone: Its antigen has not been determined. Base qualities are missing; no much larger clone stands one base away.

The sequence was obtained from a woman aged 80 or over with COVID-19, enrolled during active disease. The sample was peripheral blood. Recombination joined TRBV28 with TRBJ1-3, and the D gene may be TRBD1, 5 bases matching. In nucleotides, the sequence is TGTGCCAGCAGTTTAGGAACAGGTACCTCTGGAAACACCATATATTTT. Its translation is CASSLGTGTSGNTIYF.